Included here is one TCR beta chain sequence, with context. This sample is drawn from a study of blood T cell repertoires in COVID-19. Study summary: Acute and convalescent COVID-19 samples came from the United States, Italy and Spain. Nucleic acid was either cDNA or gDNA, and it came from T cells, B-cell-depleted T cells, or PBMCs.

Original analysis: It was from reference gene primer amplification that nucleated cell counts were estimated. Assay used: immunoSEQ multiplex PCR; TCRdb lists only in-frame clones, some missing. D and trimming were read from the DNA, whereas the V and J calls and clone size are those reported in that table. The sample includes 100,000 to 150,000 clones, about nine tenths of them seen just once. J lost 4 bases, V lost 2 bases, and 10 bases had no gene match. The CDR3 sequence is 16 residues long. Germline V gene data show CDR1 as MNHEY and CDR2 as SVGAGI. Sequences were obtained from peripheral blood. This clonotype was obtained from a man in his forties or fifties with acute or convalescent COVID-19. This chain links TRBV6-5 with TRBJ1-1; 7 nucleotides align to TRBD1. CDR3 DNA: TGTGCCAGCAGTTACAGTAGGGGGCCGGTGGGCACTGAAGCTTTCTTT. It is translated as CASSYSRGPVGTEAFF.